One sample yielded the 3 T cell receptor beta chains listed below, sequenced in a study of blood T cell repertoires in COVID-19. Measured with immunoSEQ multiplex PCR; TCRdb has only the in-frame clones, and not every one. The sample includes about 200,000 clones, over 60% of them seen just once. Sequenced sample: peripheral blood. The source is a woman between 70 and 85 years old with acute or convalescent COVID-19.

The chain uses TRBV28 and TRBJ1-4; D ambiguous. Germline-derived CDR1 and CDR2 are MDHEN and SYDVKM. Trimming removed 6 bases at V and 3 bases at J, with 14 bases between. CDR3 size: 15 residues. The CDR3 reads CASRSAGTANEKLFF. CDR3 nucleotide sequence: TGTGCCAGCAGGTCAGCAGGCACAGCTAATGAAAAACTGTTTTTT.

V is TRBV7-9 and J is TRBJ1-2; a weak D match, TRBD1 (5 bases). The germline V gene has CDR1 SEHNR and CDR2 FQNEAQ (reference sequence). The CDR3 spans 13 residues. The V and J ends lost 5 bases and 6 bases respectively, with 13 bases between them. The CDR3 reads CASSRRDSDGYTF. The CDR3 DNA is TGTGCCAGCAGCCGCCGCGACAGTGATGGCTACACCTTC.

This clone occurred a few times. The J gene is TRBJ2-2, the V gene TRBV15; D perhaps matches TRBD2 (6 bases). Germline-derived CDR1 and CDR2 are LNHNV and YYDKDF (reference sequence). Trimming stripped 8 bases from V and 1 base from J, with 11 bases between. The CDR3 length is 14 residues. The chain's CDR3 is CATAVAENTGELFF. The CDR3 nucleotides read TGTGCCACCGCGGTAGCGGAGAACACCGGGGAGCTGTTTTTT.